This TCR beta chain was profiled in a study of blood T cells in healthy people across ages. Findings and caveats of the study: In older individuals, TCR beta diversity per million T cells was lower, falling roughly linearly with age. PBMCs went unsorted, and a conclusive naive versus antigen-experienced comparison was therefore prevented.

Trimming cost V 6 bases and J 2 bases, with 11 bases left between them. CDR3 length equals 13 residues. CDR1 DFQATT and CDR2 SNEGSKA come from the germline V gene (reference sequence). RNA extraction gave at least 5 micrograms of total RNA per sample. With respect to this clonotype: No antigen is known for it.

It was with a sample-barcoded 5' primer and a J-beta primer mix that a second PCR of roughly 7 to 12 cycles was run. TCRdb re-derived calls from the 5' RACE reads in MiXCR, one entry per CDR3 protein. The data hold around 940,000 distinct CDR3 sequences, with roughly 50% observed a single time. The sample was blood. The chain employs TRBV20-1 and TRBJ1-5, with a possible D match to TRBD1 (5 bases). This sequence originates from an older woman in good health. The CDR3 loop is CSARPQGNQPQHF. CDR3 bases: TGCAGTGCCAGACCACAGGGCAATCAGCCCCAGCATTTT.